These 20 T cell receptor beta chains were sequenced from one sample in a study of PD-1 blockade in classical Hodgkin lymphoma. Generated by immunoSEQ multiplex PCR, the TCRdb table keeps only in-frame clones and is missing some. The sample includes under 40,000 clones, around 90% of them seen just once. Regarding time point: newly diagnosed, previously untreated cHL patient sample. From thawed PBMCs, CD4+ T cells were purified using magnetic negative selection. The specimen sequenced was CD4+ T cells from blood. The receptors here all came from a human donor with classical Hodgkin lymphoma.

A single count supports this clone. CDR3 in amino acids: CASSLVGSYEQYF. Here the CDR3 DNA reads TGCGCCAGCAGCTTGGTAGGGTCCTACGAGCAGTACTTC. V and J are TRBV5-1 and TRBJ2-7; D is ambiguous. Per the germline V gene, CDR1 is SGHRS and CDR2 is YFSETQ. The CDR3 covers 13 residues. V shed 0 bases and J shed 1 base, with 5 bases lying between them.

V is TRBV29-1 and J is TRBJ1-2; 7 nucleotides line up with TRBD1. J lost 4 bases, V lost 4 bases, and 6 bases had no gene match. The CDR3 runs to 13 residues. Per germline, CDR1 SQVTM and CDR2 ANQGSEA. CDR3 coding DNA: TGCAGCGTTGCAGGGGGGGATGCCTATGGCTACACCTTC. Its protein product is CSVAGGDAYGYTF.

This clone has just one count. V is TRBV2 and J is TRBJ2-5, with 8 bases lining up with TRBD2. Trimming took 7 bases from V and 4 from J; bases not matched to a gene: 5. The CDR3 has 13 amino acids. Looked up from germline, CDR1 is SNHLY and CDR2 is FYNNEI. The CDR3 DNA reads as TGTGCCAGCAAGAGCGGGGGCGTAGAGACCCAGTACTTC. Translating gives CASKSGGVETQYF.

For the CDR3, the DNA is TGTGCCTGGGAACAGGGTCGAGCCAAAAACATTCAGTACTTC. Translated, it gives CAWEQGRAKNIQYF. The chain uses TRBV30 and TRBJ2-4; D is possibly TRBD1 (6 bases). This CDR3 contains 14 residues. Deletions cut 5 bases from V and 0 bases from J, with 11 bases between. Germline values: CDR1 GTSNPN, CDR2 SVGIG (reference sequence).

A single count supports this clone. V and J are TRBV2 and TRBJ2-1; TRBD1 is a possible D gene (7 bases). Germline loops: CDR1 SNHLY, CDR2 FYNNEI. The V end lost 7 bases, the J end lost 10 bases, and 23 bases lay between the germline ends. There are 15 residues in the CDR3. The CDR3 DNA follows: TGTGCCAGCATGAGGGGGCAGGGGGGATTCGGGGAGCAGTTCTTC. Amino acid sequence: CASMRGQGGFGEQFF.

This chain uses TRBV5-1 with TRBJ2-1, with 10 bases aligning to TRBD2. This CDR3 is 14 amino acids long. V was pared by 2 bases and J by 7 bases, with 3 bases of the junction left unmatched. Germline V lookup: CDR1 SGHRS, CDR2 YFSETQ. The CDR3 reads CASSLAGGRNEQFF. CDR3 nucleotides: TGCGCCAGCAGCTTAGCGGGAGGGCGTAATGAGCAGTTCTTC. Filled out from reference TRBV5-1 and TRBJ2-1, the complete variable domain reads KAGVTQTPRYLIKTRGQQVTLSCSPISGHRSVSWYQQTPGQGLQFLFEYFSETQRNKGNFPGRFSGRQFSNSRSEMNVSTLELGDSALYLCASSLAGGRNEQFFGPGTRLTVL.

The rearrangement links TRBV6-5 to TRBJ2-2; 9 bases fit TRBD1. Germline-derived CDR1 and CDR2 are MNHEY and SVGAGI. This CDR3 contains 14 residues. Trimming cost V 7 bases and J 4 bases; bases outside gene matches: 4. The CDR3 region has the DNA TGTGCCAGCAATGTACAGGGGGCCACCGGGGAGCTGTTTTTT. This encodes CASNVQGATGELFF.

V is TRBV11-2 and J is TRBJ2-7, with 8 bases lining up with TRBD1. CDR1 and CDR2 from the germline V gene are SGHAT and FQNNGV. This CDR3 has 16 residues. The V segment lost 4 bases and the J segment 0 bases; nucleotides outside the gene matches: 8. The DNA of the CDR3 is TGTGCCAGCAGCTCTGGGACAGGTCGTTTCTCCTACGAGCAGTACTTC. It codes for CASSSGTGRFSYEQYF.

This clone was counted a single time. The V and J genes are TRBV7-8 and TRBJ2-5, with a possible D match to TRBD2 (5 bases). V was clipped by 6 bases and J by 3 bases, with 5 bases between them. This CDR3 has 11 amino acids. Germline CDR1 SGHVS, CDR2 FQNEAQ. CDR3 amino acids: CASRREETQYF. The CDR3 region has the DNA TGTGCCAGCAGGAGGGAAGAGACCCAGTACTTC.

This chain connects TRBV5-6 to TRBJ1-5; TRBD1 matches 9 bases. The length of the CDR3 is 14 residues. The germline V gene has CDR1 SGHDT and CDR2 YYEEEE. Unmatched junction bases numbered 6, after V lost 3 bases and J lost 8 bases. DNA of the CDR3: TGTGCCAGCAGCTCCTACAGGGGGCTGGAGCCCCAGCATTTT. As protein: CASSSYRGLEPQHF.

V gene TRBV28 combines with J gene TRBJ1-2; a possible D gene is TRBD1 (5 bases). The CDR3 covers 11 residues. Germline V gene data show CDR1 as MDHEN and CDR2 as SYDVKM. V was pared by 4 bases and J by 13 bases, with 13 bases between. The CDR3 DNA reads as TGTGCCAGCAGTTCCTCCCGACAGCTCACCTTC. Its protein is CASSSSRQLTF.

This chain joins TRBV2 and TRBJ1-1; 7 bases agree with TRBD1. The germline V gene has CDR1 SNHLY and CDR2 FYNNEI. The ends lost 4 bases at V and 3 bases at J; junction bases unmatched: 5. There are 14 residues in the CDR3. The CDR3 DNA follows: TGTGCCAGCAGTGCACAGGGGCGAGACACTGAAGCTTTCTTT. Encoded protein: CASSAQGRDTEAFF.

The V and J genes are TRBV10-3 and TRBJ2-3; D is uncertain. The CDR3 loop spans 11 amino acids. V dropped 10 bases and J dropped 2 bases, with 7 bases sitting between them. Looked up from germline, CDR1 is ENHRY and CDR2 is SYGVKD. The CDR3 reads CATRDTDTQYF. The CDR3 nucleotides read TGTGCCACCAGAGACACAGATACGCAGTATTTT.

The CDR3 nucleotides are TGTGCCAGCAGCTTAGCGGGGGGCGCCCCGGGCACTGAAGCTTTCTTT. Protein product: CASSLAGGAPGTEAFF. V is TRBV11-2 and J is TRBJ1-1, with D tentatively TRBD1 (6 bases). The CDR3 sequence is 16 residues long. Per germline, CDR1 SGHAT and CDR2 FQNNGV. Deletions cut 1 base from V and 4 bases from J, with 16 bases between.

The chain couples TRBV28 to TRBJ1-5; 8 nucleotides align to TRBD1. The CDR3 length is 15 residues. Germline CDR1 MDHEN, CDR2 SYDVKM. After removal of 5 bases from V and 6 bases from J, the junction contained 9 bases not matched to a gene. For the CDR3, the DNA is TGTGCCAGCAGTCCCGGACAGGGAGTGGCTCAGCCCCAGCATTTT. This codes for CASSPGQGVAQPQHF.

There are a few counts of this clone. The chain is built from TRBV6-6 and TRBJ1-5; no clear D. V dropped 6 bases and J dropped 4 bases, with 7 bases sitting between them. This CDR3 region has 12 residues. Germline loops: CDR1 MNHNY, CDR2 SVGAGI (reference sequence). The CDR3: CASRSMNQPQHF. For the CDR3, the DNA is TGTGCCAGCAGAAGCATGAATCAGCCCCAGCATTTT.

The rearrangement uses TRBV4-2 and TRBJ2-3, with D unresolved. Trimming took 0 bases from V and 6 from J, leaving 7 bases between them. Germline CDR1 reads LGHNA; CDR2 reads YNFKEQ. The CDR3 is made up of 13 amino acids. CDR3 protein: CASSQEFRDTQYF. Written as DNA, the CDR3 is TGTGCCAGCAGCCAAGAGTTCCGGGATACGCAGTATTTT.

The V call is TRBV4-1, the J call TRBJ2-1; D remains unclear. Trimming removed 1 base from V and 6 bases from J, with 16 bases in between. Germline loops: CDR1 MGHRA, CDR2 YSYEKL. The CDR3 length is 16 residues. CDR3 amino acids: CASSQVGKYSGNEQFF. Written as DNA, the CDR3 is TGCGCCAGCAGCCAAGTCGGCAAATATTCGGGCAATGAGCAGTTCTTC.

The genes are TRBV5-1 and TRBJ2-7; D possibly corresponds to TRBD2 (6 bases). CDR1 and CDR2 from the germline V gene are SGHRS and YFSETQ. The CDR3 runs to 14 residues. V lost 4 bases and J lost 6, with 17 bases in between. For the CDR3, the DNA is TGCGCCAGCAGCCCGGGCGCGGGATCGGGCGAGCAGTACGTC. This encodes CASSPGAGSGEQYV.

The chain carries TRBV2 and TRBJ2-1; no definite D call. The CDR3 is 14 amino acids. The germline CDR1 and CDR2 sequences are SNHLY and FYNNEI. The V and J ends lost 6 bases and 0 bases respectively, with 9 bases between them. The CDR3 sequence: CASRAAGSYNEQFF. CDR3 nucleotide sequence: TGTGCCAGCAGGGCCGCTGGCTCCTACAATGAGCAGTTCTTC.